These 7 T cell receptor beta chains were all obtained from the same sample, sequenced in a study of Graves' ophthalmopathy and Graves' hyperthyroidism. RNA transcripts yielded amplified TCR beta CDR3 regions. First-round RT-PCR used HTBI primers; second-round multiplex PCR followed. TCRdb used MiXCR to reprocess the multiplex PCR reads, holding one entry per CDR3 protein. The sample has a few hundred thousand distinct CDR3 sequences, about 40% seen once. Sequencing was done on a sample of peripheral blood or thyroid tissue (not recorded which). Every receptor here comes from an adult man with Graves' hyperthyroidism.

On this clonotype: In this CDR3 the conserved last residue, phenylalanine or tryptophan, is missing, so a read error is likely. The chain has TRBV7-9 and TRBJ1-1; D might be TRBD1 (5 bases). CDR1 and CDR2 (germline): SEHNR, FQNEAQ (reference sequence). V was trimmed by 3 bases and J by 0 bases, leaving 11 bases between them. This CDR3 has 15 amino acids. The CDR3 region is CASSFSAGMNTEAFL. The CDR3 DNA sequence: TGTGCCAGCAGCTTCTCGGCAGGGATGAACACTGAAGCTTTCCTT.

The chain combines TRBV10-3 with TRBJ2-5; D uncertain. Germline values: CDR1 ENHRY, CDR2 SYGVKD. V shed 3 bases and J shed 5 bases, with 22 bases lying between them. The CDR3 totals 17 residues. The CDR3 spells CAISDASRMTIPETQYF. The CDR3 DNA sequence: TGTGCCATCAGTGATGCCAGCAGGATGACAATCCCGGAGACCCAGTACTTC.

This clonotype occurred many times. V and J are TRBV12-3 or TRBV12-4 and TRBJ1-5; no definite D call. With 1 base removed from V and 5 bases from J, the gap between germline ends came to 9 bases. CDR3 length: 14 residues. The CDR3 DNA sequence: TGTGCCAGCAGTTTAGACAGTTTCTATCAGCCCCAGCATTTT. Protein product: CASSLDSFYQPQHF.

This clonotype was counted many times. This chain links TRBV20-1 with TRBJ1-6; 9 bases map to TRBD1. This CDR3 comprises 16 residues. J was trimmed by 9 bases and V by 1 base; bases with no gene match: 10. Germline V lookup: CDR1 DFQATT, CDR2 SNEGSKA (reference sequence). The CDR3 reads CSARGHGQGLVSPLHF. Written as DNA, the CDR3 is TGCAGTGCTAGAGGCCACGGACAGGGGTTGGTTTCACCCCTCCACTTT.

The J gene is TRBJ2-5, the V gene TRBV30, with 8 bases aligning to TRBD2. The V segment lost 5 bases and the J segment 2 bases; nucleotides outside the gene matches: 1. The germline CDR1 and CDR2 sequences are GTSNPN and SVGIG (reference sequence). The CDR3 is made up of 12 amino acids. CDR3 nucleotide sequence: TGTGCCTGGTCGGGGGGGCAAGAGACCCAGTACTTC. This codes for CAWSGGQETQYF.

This clonotype has a count of ten or more. The chain couples TRBV19 to TRBJ1-1; a weak D match, TRBD1 (5 bases). This CDR3 is built from 13 residues. Germline CDR1 LNHDA, CDR2 SQIVND (reference sequence). Trimming shortened V by 5 bases and J by 3 bases, and 10 bases separated the two germline ends. The CDR3 DNA follows: TGTGCCAGTAGTTGGGACGGTTACACTGAAGCTTTCTTT. This encodes CASSWDGYTEAFF.

The chain recombines TRBV9 with TRBJ2-3; the D is unclear. The ends were cut back, 3 bases at V and 0 bases at J, with 8 bases in the middle. CDR1 and CDR2 from the germline V gene are SGDLS and YYNGEE. The CDR3 length is 14 residues. The CDR3 DNA sequence: TGTGCCAGCAGCGCGGACCCTAGCACAGATACGCAGTATTTT. This encodes CASSADPSTDTQYF.